Listed below are T cell receptor beta chains from one sample, sequenced in a study of shared clonotypes between healthy human individuals. The table came from immunoSEQ multiplex PCR; TCRdb's copy has only in-frame clones and leaves some out. There are over 2 million clones in the sample; over 85% occur only once, and roughly 1% lies in the top ten. Sequenced input: naive CD8+ T cells sorted from blood. The receptors come from a young man in good health. CDR3s include the opening cysteine and the closing phenylalanine or tryptophan. A D gene is named only where the DNA matches it firmly. Size is stated for part of the rows, as once, few or many counts, or as a class when the clone is expanded.

CASSYKTGAGRGYEQYF TGTGCCAGCAGTTACAAAACGGGAGCCGGACGTGGCTACGAGCAGTACTTC TRBJ2-7 TRBV6-7 few NA
CASSSWTSGSYEQYF TGTGCCAGCAGCTCGTGGACTAGCGGATCCTACGAGCAGTACTTC TRBJ2-7 TRBV7-9 NA TRBD2
CASSPLSGWNTEAFF TGTGCCAGCAGCCCCCTTTCAGGTTGGAACACTGAAGCTTTCTTT TRBJ1-1 TRBV16 NA NA
CASLAGTGGIYEQYF TGTGCTTCACTCGCCGGGACAGGGGGCATCTACGAGCAGTACTTC TRBJ2-7 TRBV2 NA TRBD1
CASSGGVVGSAGELFF TGTGCCAGCAGTGGGGGAGTAGTGGGATCGGCCGGGGAGCTGTTTTTT TRBJ2-2 TRBV9 NA NA
CASSPLARLLNTEAFF TGTGCCAGCAGCCCCTTGGCAAGGCTCCTGAACACTGAAGCTTTCTTT TRBJ1-1 TRBV27 NA NA
CASSADGGGKDTQYF TGTGCCAGCAGCGCAGACGGGGGTGGAAAGGATACGCAGTATTTT TRBJ2-3 TRBV9 NA NA
CASSESTGGPGEQFF TGCGCCAGCAGTGAGTCGACGGGAGGGCCAGGTGAGCAGTTCTTC TRBJ2-1 TRBV10-2 NA TRBD2
CASSLAVAETQYF TGCGCCAGCAGCTTGGCCGTTGCGGAGACCCAGTACTTC TRBJ2-5 TRBV5-1 NA NA
CASSLGTSGISSGQEQFF TGTGCCAGCAGCCTCGGGACTAGCGGGATAAGTTCGGGTCAGGAGCAGTTCTTC TRBJ2-1 TRBV2 NA TRBD2
CASSNQGMNTEAFF TGTGCCAGCAGCAATCAGGGAATGAACACTGAAGCTTTCTTT TRBJ1-1 TRBV5-5 NA NA
CASSQEVYGTSGSDEQFF TGCGCCAGCAGCCAAGAAGTCTATGGGACTAGCGGGAGTGATGAGCAGTTCTTC TRBJ2-1 TRBV4-3 NA TRBD2
CASSQGGGRSYEQYF TGCGCCAGCAGCCAAGGAGGGGGACGGTCCTACGAGCAGTACTTC TRBJ2-7 TRBV4-1 once NA
CASSGQGDNSPLHF TGCGCCAGCAGCGGACAGGGAGATAATTCACCCCTCCACTTT TRBJ1-6 TRBV10-1 once TRBD1
CASSRGLIYEQYF TGTGCCAGCAGCCGCGGACTGATCTACGAGCAGTACTTC TRBJ2-7 TRBV13 NA NA
CASSPAVPRVNEQFF TGTGCCAGCAGCCCCGCAGTACCTCGTGTCAATGAGCAGTTCTTC TRBJ2-1 TRBV9 NA NA
CASSQRGGYGYTF TGCGCCAGCAGCCAGAGGGGGGGCTATGGCTACACCTTC TRBJ1-2 TRBV4-1 NA NA
CASSLRGGNSPLHF TGTGCCAGCAGCTTAAGGGGGGGTAATTCACCCCTCCACTTT TRBJ1-6 TRBV7-3 NA NA
CAWSPGLAQFEQFF TGTGCCTGGAGCCCGGGACTAGCCCAATTTGAGCAGTTCTTC TRBJ2-1 TRBV30 NA TRBD2
CASSLGHFEQYF TGTGCCAGCAGCTTAGGACACTTCGAGCAGTACTTC TRBJ2-7 TRBV11-2 NA NA
CASSLSPGMAGELFF TGTGCCAGCAGTTTATCCCCAGGGATGGCCGGGGAGCTGTTTTTT TRBJ2-2 TRBV27 NA NA
CASAVTSGGNTEAFF TGTGCCAGCGCAGTTACCTCGGGGGGGAACACTGAAGCTTTCTTT TRBJ1-1 TRBV6-6 NA NA
CASSFTQNTEAFF TGCGCCAGCAGTTTCACACAGAACACTGAAGCTTTCTTT TRBJ1-1 TRBV4-1 NA NA
CASSSSFSDTQYF TGTGCCAGCAGTTCGTCTTTCTCAGATACGCAGTATTTT TRBJ2-3 TRBV13 NA NA
CASSLAGQGLADTQYF TGTGCCAGCAGCTTAGCAGGACAGGGGCTTGCAGATACGCAGTATTTT TRBJ2-3 TRBV11-3 once TRBD1
CASSQLLAGGPSEQYF TGCGCCAGCAGCCAACTCCTAGCGGGAGGCCCCTCCGAGCAGTACTTC TRBJ2-7 TRBV4-3 NA TRBD2
CASSYSYATNSPLHF TGTGCCAGCAGTTACTCTTACGCGACCAATTCACCCCTCCACTTT TRBJ1-6 TRBV6-6 NA NA
CASSSEGRGDYEQYF TGTGCCAGCAGCTCAGAAGGACGAGGAGACTACGAGCAGTACTTC TRBJ2-7 TRBV11-2 NA NA
CAWSVGTHTRETQYF TGTGCCTGGAGTGTCGGCACCCACACCCGGGAGACCCAGTACTTC TRBJ2-5 TRBV30 NA NA
CASSIQGVYQPQHF TGTGCCAGCAGTATTCAGGGGGTTTATCAGCCCCAGCATTTT TRBJ1-5 TRBV27 once TRBD1
CASRLATGIHYEQYF TGTGCAAGTCGCTTAGCGACAGGGATCCACTACGAGCAGTACTTC TRBJ2-7 TRBV12-2 once NA
CASSLFKRIGDPTDTQYF TGTGCCAGCAGCTTATTTAAGAGGATAGGGGACCCCACAGATACGCAGTATTTT TRBJ2-3 TRBV7-2 NA NA
CASSSALLEDSQETQYF TGTGCCAGCAGCTCGGCTCTCCTCGAAGACAGCCAAGAGACCCAGTACTTC TRBJ2-5 TRBV7-9 NA NA
CASTTDGRSGNTIYF TGCGCCAGCACCACGGACGGCCGCTCTGGAAACACCATATATTTT TRBJ1-3 TRBV4-1 NA NA
CASSPSSYEQYF TGTGCCAGCAGCCCTAGCTCCTACGAGCAGTACTTC TRBJ2-7 TRBV9 NA NA
CASSPYTGRETQYF TGTGCCAGCAGCCCGTATACAGGGAGAGAGACCCAGTACTTC TRBJ2-5 TRBV2 NA NA
CASSTTSGSDTGELFF TGTGCCAGCAGCACAACTAGCGGGAGTGACACCGGGGAGCTGTTTTTT TRBJ2-2 TRBV5-6 NA TRBD2